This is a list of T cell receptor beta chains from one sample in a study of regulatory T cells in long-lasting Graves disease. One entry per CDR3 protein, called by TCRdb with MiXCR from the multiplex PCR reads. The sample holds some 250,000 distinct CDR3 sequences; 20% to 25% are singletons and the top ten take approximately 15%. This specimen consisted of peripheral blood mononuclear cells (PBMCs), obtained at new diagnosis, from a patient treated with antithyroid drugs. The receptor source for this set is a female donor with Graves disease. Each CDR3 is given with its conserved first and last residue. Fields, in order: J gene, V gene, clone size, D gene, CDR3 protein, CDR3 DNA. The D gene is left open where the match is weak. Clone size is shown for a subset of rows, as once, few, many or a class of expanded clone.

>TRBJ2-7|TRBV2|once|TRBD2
CASSSLLAGTYEQYF
TGTGCCAGCAGTTCCCTGCTAGCGGGGACCTACGAACAGTACTTC
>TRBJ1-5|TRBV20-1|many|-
CSARFAGSENQPQHF
TGCAGTGCTAGATTTGCGGGGTCGGAAAATCAGCCCCAGCATTTT
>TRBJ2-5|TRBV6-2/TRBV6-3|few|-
CASRSPVETQYF
TGTGCCAGCAGATCCCCAGTGGAGACCCAGTACTTC
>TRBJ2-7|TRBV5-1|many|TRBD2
CASSLEGTIYEQYF
TGCGCCAGCAGCTTGGAGGGGACTATCTACGAGCAGTACTTC
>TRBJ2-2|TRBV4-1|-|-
CASSQDPPPNTGELFF
TGCGCCAGCAGCCAAGATCCTCCCCCGAACACCGGGGAGCTGTTTTTT
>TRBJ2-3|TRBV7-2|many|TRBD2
CASSHSGTDTQYF
TGTGCCAGCAGCCACAGCGGGACGGATACGCAGTATTTT
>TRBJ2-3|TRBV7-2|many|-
CASSLSGPPDTQYF
TGTGCCAGCAGCTTATCTGGGCCCCCAGATACGCAGTATTTT
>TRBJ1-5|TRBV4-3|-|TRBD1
CASSQDLGGGQPQHF
TGCGCCAGCAGCCAAGATCTAGGGGGCGGGCAGCCCCAGCATTTT
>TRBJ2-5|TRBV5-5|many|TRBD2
CASSWTSGRQRETQYF
TGTGCCAGCAGCTGGACTAGCGGGAGGCAGCGAGAGACCCAGTACTTC
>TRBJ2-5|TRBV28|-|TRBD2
CASSLRTSGETQYF
TGTGCCAGCAGTTTACGGACTAGCGGAGAGACCCAGTACTTC
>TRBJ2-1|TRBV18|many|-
CASSPPSGRSYNEQFF
TGTGCCAGCTCACCACCATCTGGCAGATCCTACAATGAGCAGTTCTTC
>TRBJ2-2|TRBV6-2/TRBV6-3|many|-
CASSYDQGNTGELFF
TGTGCCAGCAGTTACGATCAGGGAAACACCGGGGAGCTGTTTTTT
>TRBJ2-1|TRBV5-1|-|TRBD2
CASSRGGTSGSSNEQFF
TGCGCCAGCAGCCGGGGGGGGACTAGCGGGAGCAGTAATGAGCAGTTCTTC
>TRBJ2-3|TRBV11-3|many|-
CASSLLGPDTQYF
TGTGCCAGCAGCTTACTCGGGCCAGATACGCAGTATTTT
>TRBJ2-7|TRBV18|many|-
CASSPSRVATYEQYF
TGTGCCAGCTCACCATCAAGAGTTGCTACCTACGAGCAGTACTTC
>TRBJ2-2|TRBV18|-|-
CASPPGQNTGELFF
TGTGCCAGCCCACCGGGACAGAACACCGGGGAGCTGTTTTTT
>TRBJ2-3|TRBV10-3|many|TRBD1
CAISESDRGSDTQYF
TGTGCCATCAGTGAGTCGGACAGGGGAAGTGATACGCAGTATTTT
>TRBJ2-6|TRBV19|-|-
CASSIVNSGANVLTF
TGTGCCAGTAGTATAGTCAACTCTGGGGCCAACGTCCTGACTTTC
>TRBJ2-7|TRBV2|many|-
CASSDWQAYEQYF
TGTGCCAGCAGTGATTGGCAGGCCTACGAGCAGTACTTC
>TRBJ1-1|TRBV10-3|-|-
CAISSPGANEAFF
TGTGCCATCAGTTCCCCGGGGGCCAATGAAGCTTTCTTT
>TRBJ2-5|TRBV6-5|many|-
CASSYSGQRGETQYF
TGTGCCAGCAGTTACTCTGGACAGAGGGGAGAGACCCAGTACTTC
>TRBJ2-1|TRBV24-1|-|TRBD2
CATSGQGLAGANYNEQFF
TGTGCCACCAGTGGACAGGGACTAGCGGGGGCCAACTACAATGAGCAGTTCTTC
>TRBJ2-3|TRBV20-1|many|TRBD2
CSAITGGVTDTQYF
TGCAGTGCAATCACGGGGGGGGTTACAGATACGCAGTATTTT
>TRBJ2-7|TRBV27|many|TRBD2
CASSLSRREINEQYF
TGTGCCAGCAGTTTATCGAGGCGGGAGATCAACGAGCAGTACTTC
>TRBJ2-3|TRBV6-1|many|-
CASCGGFGDTQYF
TGTGCCAGCTGTGGGGGTTTCGGAGATACGCAGTATTTT
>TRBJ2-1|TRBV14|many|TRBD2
CASSRSSLAEEQFF
TGTGCCAGCAGCCGTTCCTCCCTAGCGGAAGAGCAGTTCTTC
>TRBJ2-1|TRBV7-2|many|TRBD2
CASSPGGLADNEQFF
TGTGCCAGCAGCCCTGGGGGTCTAGCGGACAATGAGCAGTTCTTC
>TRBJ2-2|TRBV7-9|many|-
CASSHIKAIAAGELFF
TGTGCCAGCAGCCATATAAAGGCCATCGCCGCCGGGGAGCTGTTTTTT
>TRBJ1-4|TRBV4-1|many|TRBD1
CASSLGTGGPEKLFF
TGCGCCAGCAGCCTGGGGACAGGGGGACCGGAAAAACTGTTTTTT
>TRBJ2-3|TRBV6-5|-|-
CASSSFQAGQIDTQYF
TGTGCCAGCAGTTCATTCCAGGCGGGTCAGATTGATACGCAGTATTTT
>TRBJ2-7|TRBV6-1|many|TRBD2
CASSGLAGYEQYF
TGTGCCAGCAGTGGACTAGCTGGGTACGAGCAGTACTTC
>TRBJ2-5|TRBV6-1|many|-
CASSRYWDQSTETQYF
TGTGCCAGCAGTCGTTACTGGGACCAGTCGACGGAGACCCAGTACTTC
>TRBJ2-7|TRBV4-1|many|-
CASSQDRGWEQYF
TGCGCCAGCAGCCAAGATAGGGGGTGGGAGCAGTACTTC
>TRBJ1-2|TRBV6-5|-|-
CASRSLGLLDGYTF
TGTGCCAGCAGATCACTCGGGTTACTGGATGGCTACACCTTC
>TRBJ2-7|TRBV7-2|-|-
CASSSLWNYEQYF
TGTGCCAGCAGCTCCCTCTGGAACTACGAGCAGTACTTC
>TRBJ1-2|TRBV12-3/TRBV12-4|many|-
CASSFLKGNYGYTF
TGTGCCAGCAGTTTTTTAAAAGGGAACTATGGCTACACCTTC
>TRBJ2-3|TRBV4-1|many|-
CASSRLLGSTDTQYF
TGCGCCAGCAGTCGTCTACTCGGGAGTACAGATACGCAGTATTTT
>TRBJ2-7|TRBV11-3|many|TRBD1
CASSPGTGGIYEQYF
TGTGCCAGCAGCCCGGGGACAGGGGGCATCTACGAGCAGTACTTC
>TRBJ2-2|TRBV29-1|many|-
CSVDRGGTGELFF
TGCAGCGTCGACAGGGGAGGGACCGGGGAGCTGTTTTTT
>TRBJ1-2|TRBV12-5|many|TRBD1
CASGLGTDYGYTF
TGTGCTAGTGGCCTAGGGACAGATTATGGCTACACCTTC
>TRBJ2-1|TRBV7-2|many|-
CASSSGHVQFF
TGTGCCAGCAGCTCTGGACACGTTCAGTTCTTC
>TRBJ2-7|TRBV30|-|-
CAWSVLSSYEQYF
TGTGCCTGGAGTGTTCTAAGCTCCTACGAGCAGTACTTC
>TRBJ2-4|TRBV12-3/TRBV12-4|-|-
CASSATPGGGRGKTIQYF
TGTGCCAGCAGCGCTACCCCAGGGGGCGGGAGAGGCAAAACCATTCAGTACTTC
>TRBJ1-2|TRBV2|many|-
CARGDGANYGYTF
TGTGCCAGGGGGGACGGCGCTAACTATGGCTACACCTTC
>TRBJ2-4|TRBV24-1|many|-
CATSDLQGGKNIQYF
TGTGCCACCAGTGACCTACAGGGAGGCAAAAACATTCAGTACTTC
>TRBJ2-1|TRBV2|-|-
CASSYSQGRNNEQFF
TGTGCCAGCAGTTATTCGCAGGGGCGGAACAATGAGCAGTTCTTC
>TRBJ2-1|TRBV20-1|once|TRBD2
CSAETSGGEFNEQFF
TGCAGTGCTGAGACTAGCGGGGGGGAGTTCAATGAGCAGTTCTTC
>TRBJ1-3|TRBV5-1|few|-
CASSLGPPARNTIYF
TGCGCCAGCAGCTTGGGGCCCCCGGCTCGGAACACCATATATTTT
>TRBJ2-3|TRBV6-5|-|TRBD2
CASSYSERLAAITDTQYF
TGTGCCAGCAGTTACTCGGAACGACTAGCGGCCATCACAGATACGCAGTATTTT
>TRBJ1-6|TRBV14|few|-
CASSQAGGVPLHF
TGTGCCAGCAGCCAAGCTGGGGGGGTACCCCTCCACTTT
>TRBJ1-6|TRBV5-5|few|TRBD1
CASSLGDRGFPSYNSPLHF
TGTGCCAGCAGCTTGGGGGACAGGGGGTTCCCCTCCTATAATTCACCCCTCCACTTT
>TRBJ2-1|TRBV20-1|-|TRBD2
CSAQGLAGQSSYNEQFF
TGCAGTGCCCAAGGACTAGCGGGACAGAGCTCCTACAATGAGCAGTTCTTC
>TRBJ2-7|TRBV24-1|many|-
CATSGQSYEQYF
TGTGCCACCAGTGGACAGTCCTACGAGCAGTACTTC
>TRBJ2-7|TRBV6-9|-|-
CASSYSIATISYEQYF
TGTGCCAGCAGTTACTCCATAGCGACAATCTCCTACGAGCAGTACTTC
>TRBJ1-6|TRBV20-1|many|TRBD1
CSARDRSFYNSPLHF
TGCAGTGCGAGGGACAGGAGCTTTTATAATTCACCCCTCCACTTT
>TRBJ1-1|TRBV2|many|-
CASNIRTKNTEAFF
TGTGCCAGCAATATCCGAACGAAAAACACTGAAGCTTTCTTT
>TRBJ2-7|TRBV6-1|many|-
CASSGPGLVPYEQYF
TGTGCCAGCAGTGGACCGGGACTGGTTCCCTACGAGCAGTACTTC
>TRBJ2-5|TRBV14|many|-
CASSQEVDVKETQYF
TGTGCCAGCAGCCAAGAGGTGGACGTAAAAGAGACCCAGTACTTC